The clone carrying this T cell receptor beta chain was detected many times. As yet, its antigen is unknown. On the basis of clinical symptoms, serum thyroxine and TRAb, thyroid ultrasound and orbital computed tomography, diagnoses were made. It was 8.5 to 10 ml of fresh peripheral blood that supplied the PBMCs. This entry comes from a study of T cells in Graves' hyperthyroidism and ophthalmopathy. Study-level points and caveats: A model built on 13 V-J features separated ophthalmopathy from stable hyperthyroidism.

The CDR3 has 14 amino acids. V shed 6 bases and J 2 bases; nucleotides not matched to a gene: 4. Per germline, CDR1 MNHEY and CDR2 SMNVEV (reference sequence). Amplification of TCR beta CDR3 regions was performed using RNA transcripts as template. With the HTBI primer set, the TCR CDR3 went through a first round of RT-PCR. TCRdb redid the calling of the multiplex PCR reads with MiXCR, one entry per CDR3 protein. Of 500,000 to 600,000 distinct CDR3 sequences in the sample, around 15% were seen once. The chain employs TRBV27 and TRBJ1-3, with 7 nucleotides matching TRBD1. This TCR derives from a woman between 18 and 29 years old with Graves' hyperthyroidism. Sequenced sample: blood. CDR3 sequence reads: CASRPRGAGNTIYF. The CDR3 nucleotides are TGTGCCAGCAGGCCCAGGGGGGCTGGAAACACCATATATTTT.